This T cell receptor (beta chain) was recorded in a study of CD8+ T cells in alopecia areata. Notes on the study in general: Scalp sample data also include resident alphabeta T cells from normal skin. Patients shared TCRs less clearly than mice did, possibly owing to HLA. Higher clonality than in normal scalp was seen in lesional scalp, especially alopecia totalis/universalis.

Alopecia areata patients provided lesional scalp punch biopsies and peripheral blood, both collected for the study. The authors extracted RNA and reverse transcribed it into cDNA as the sequencing template. The data were produced by immunoSEQ multiplex PCR, yet TCRdb's version contains in-frame clones alone and is incomplete. The table lists some 22,000 clones, 40% to 65% of them singletons. This CDR3 comprises 11 residues. V was cut by 8 bases and J by 8 bases, with 12 bases left in between. CDR1 MNHEY and CDR2 SMNVEV come from the germline V gene (reference sequence). A note on this clone: Its matching antigen is unknown.

This TCR was recovered from a human donor with alopecia areata. Sample: NKG2D-high CD8+ T cells sorted from blood. V usage is TRBV27 and J usage is TRBJ1-1; tentative D call: TRBD1 (6 bases). The CDR3 protein is CASYKGGEAFF. The CDR3 bases are TGTGCCAGCTACAAAGGGGGAGAAGCTTTCTTT.